Following are 10 T cell receptor beta chains from one sample sequenced in a study of EBV T-cell therapy then PD-1 blockade in nasopharyngeal carcinoma. The treatment here: AdE1-LMPpoly-expanded autologous EBV-specific T-cell therapy followed by anti-PD-1 nivolumab. These receptors are not linked to any known antigen. Generated by immunoSEQ multiplex PCR, the TCRdb table keeps only in-frame clones and is missing some. The top ten clones hold around a third of a sample with fewer than 20,000 clones, almost 85% of them seen once. The source was CD8+ T cells from blood, collected at approximately day 31 from a patient whose treatment included autologous EBV-specific T cells and nivolumab. These receptors originate from a man aged 40-55 years with nasopharyngeal carcinoma.

This chain uses TRBV19 with TRBJ2-2, with TRBD1 as a possible D gene (6 bases). Germline V gene lookup returns CDR1 LNHDA and CDR2 SQIVND (reference sequence). The CDR3 spans 15 residues. Between the trimmed V and J ends, which lost 3 bases and 7 bases, there was a span of 15 bases. As DNA, the CDR3 is TGTGCCAGTAGTATGACCCCACAGGGCAGCGGGGAGCTGTTTTTT. Amino acid sequence: CASSMTPQGSGELFF.

This chain joins TRBV6-4 and TRBJ1-1; no reliable D call. Germline CDR1 and CDR2: MRHNA and SNTAGT. V gave up 3 bases and J gave up 1 base, with 6 bases separating them. The CDR3 consists of 13 residues. DNA for the CDR3: TGTGCCAGCAGTGAGGCAGAGAACACTGAAGCTTTCTTT. It yields the protein CASSEAENTEAFF.

This clone was observed a single time. This chain joins TRBV4-3 and TRBJ2-1; 7 positions match TRBD1. Germline CDR1 reads LGHNA; CDR2 reads YSLEER. The ends lost 0 bases at V and 3 bases at J; junction bases unmatched: 2. The CDR3 has 15 amino acids. The CDR3 loop is CASSQDGDSYNEQFF. CDR3 bases: TGCGCCAGCAGCCAAGATGGGGACAGCTACAATGAGCAGTTCTTC.

The genes are TRBV28 and TRBJ1-2; no firm D call. V lost 4 bases, J lost 4 bases, and 19 bases lay in between. Germline values: CDR1 MDHEN, CDR2 SYDVKM. The CDR3 totals 16 residues. CDR3 sequence reads: CASSSNRETWGYGYTF. In nucleotides, the CDR3 is TGTGCCAGCAGTTCCAACCGGGAAACCTGGGGCTATGGCTACACCTTC.

The chain employs TRBV13 and TRBJ2-3; TRBD2 matches at 11 bases. The CDR3 spans 16 residues. The germline V gene encodes CDR1 PRHDT and CDR2 FYEKMQ (reference sequence). V lost 5 bases and J lost 2; bases outside the gene matches: 6. The CDR3 sequence: CASSPRTSGYTDTQYF. The DNA of the CDR3 is TGTGCCAGCAGCCCCAGGACTAGCGGGTACACAGATACGCAGTATTTT. The full variable domain, its missing parts supplied by reference TRBV13 and TRBJ2-3, is AAGVIQSPRHLIKEKRETATLKCYPIPRHDTVYWYQQGPGQDPQFLISFYEKMQSDKGSIPDRFSAQQFSDYHSELNMSSLELGDSALYFCASSPRTSGYTDTQYFGPGTRLTVL.

V is TRBV5-6 and J is TRBJ2-7, with D possibly called TRBD1 or TRBD2 (6 bases each). Germline V gene data show CDR1 as SGHDT and CDR2 as YYEEEE. Between the trimmed V and J ends, which lost 1 base and 2 bases, there was a span of 13 bases. The CDR3 has 15 amino acids. The CDR3 region is CASSLPGQRAYEQYF. The CDR3 bases are TGTGCCAGCAGCTTGCCCGGACAGCGGGCCTACGAGCAGTACTTC.

This chain uses TRBV4-2 with TRBJ2-5; 9 positions agree with TRBD2. The V and J ends lost 0 bases and 1 base, in that order; junction bases with no gene match: 0. The length of the CDR3 is 15 residues. Germline CDR1 and CDR2: LGHNA and YNFKEQ. The CDR3 loop reads CASSQERGGQETQYF. The CDR3 DNA sequence: TGTGCCAGCAGCCAAGAGCGGGGGGGCCAAGAGACCCAGTACTTC.

The chain links TRBV4-3 to TRBJ1-4; TRBD1 agrees at 9 bases. J was trimmed by 10 bases and V by 0 bases; bases with no gene match: 6. The CDR3 loop spans 15 amino acids. Germline assignment: CDR1 LGHNA and CDR2 YSLEER. This chain's CDR3 is CASSQDGGTGRKLFF. The CDR3 region has the DNA TGCGCCAGCAGCCAAGATGGTGGGACAGGGAGAAAACTGTTTTTT.

This clone has a handful of counts. V is TRBV4-3 and J is TRBJ1-1; D uncertain. The CDR3 extends over 13 amino acids. Trimming took 3 bases from V and 2 from J, leaving 7 bases between them. CDR1 LGHNA and CDR2 YSLEER come from the germline V gene. CDR3 DNA sequence: TGCGCCAGCAGCCAGTTTTATAACACTGAAGCTTTCTTT. This translates into CASSQFYNTEAFF.

This chain connects TRBV27 to TRBJ2-7, with TRBD1 as a possible D gene (6 bases). The V gene lost 5 bases and the J gene lost 3 bases, with 17 bases spanning the gap. CDR1 MNHEY and CDR2 SMNVEV come from the germline V gene (reference sequence). CDR3 size: 15 residues. The CDR3 region is CASSPDNTGLYEQYF. The CDR3 DNA reads TGTGCCAGCAGTCCGGACAACACAGGGCTCTACGAGCAGTACTTC.